This TCR beta chain was profiled in a study of OX40 agonist ivuxolimab in advanced cancers. Looking at the study overall: Therapy given before enrollment (anti-PD-1, anti-PD-L1 or anti-CTLA-4) was allowed, and over 35% had some.

The CDR3 sequence is 16 residues long. Germline assignment: CDR1 SGHAT and CDR2 FQNNGV. Trimming left V 5 bases short and J 4 bases short, with 18 bases between. Only in-frame clones appear in the TCRdb table, and some are missing; sequencing was by immunoSEQ multiplex PCR. The sample consists of tens of thousands of clones, more than 85% of them appearing once. Sequenced here: CD4+ or CD8+ T cells sorted from blood, sampled in a trial of the OX40 agonist ivuxolimab. The sequence derives from an adult with an advanced solid tumor such as melanoma, head and neck, liver or kidney cancer. This chain connects TRBV11-2 to TRBJ2-1; tentatively, D is TRBD2 (6 bases). CDR3 DNA: TGTGCCAGCAGCCCCCGGCCGGGAGAGAGATACAATGAGCAGTTCTTC. It translates to CASSPRPGERYNEQFF. The full variable domain, in which reference TRBV11-2 and TRBJ2-1 provide the parts outside the CDR3, is EAGVAQSPRYKIIEKRQSVAFWCNPISGHATLYWYQQILGQGPKLLIQFQNNGVVDDSQLPKDRFSAERLKGVDSTLKIQPAKLEDSAVYLCASSPRPGERYNEQFFGPGTRLTVL.